The 12 T cell receptor beta chains listed next were all sequenced from one sample in a study of Ad26.COV2.S vaccination and SARS-CoV-2 variants. Treatment described: about 20 received Ad26.COV2.S at low or high dose, single or two shots; several received placebo; per-sample allocation not given. Samples came from day 63 after the first vaccine or placebo injection. Assay used: immunoSEQ multiplex PCR; TCRdb lists only in-frame clones, some missing. The table shows more than 300,000 clones, with 75% to 90% occurring only once. The sample was peripheral blood, taken in a trial of Ad26.COV2.S vaccine versus placebo. The receptor set was obtained from a person between 18 and 65 years old who received the Ad26.COV2.S COVID-19 vaccine or a placebo.

The rearrangement joins TRBV6-6 to TRBJ1-2, with D unresolved. Looked up from germline, CDR1 is MNHNY and CDR2 is SVGAGI (reference sequence). The CDR3 totals 14 residues. V gave up 2 bases and J gave up 4 bases, with 11 bases separating them. The DNA of the CDR3 is TGTGCCAGCAGTTACCCCCGTGGTAGCTATGGCTACACCTTC. Translating it yields CASSYPRGSYGYTF.

The chain employs TRBV28 and TRBJ2-1; D is perhaps TRBD2 (7 bases). Trimming pared 7 bases from V and 0 bases from J, leaving 19 bases between. Germline assignment: CDR1 MDHEN and CDR2 SYDVKM. CDR3 size: 17 residues. The CDR3: CASIGAGGGRSYNEQFF. The CDR3 DNA follows: TGTGCCAGCATCGGAGCGGGCGGGGGCCGCTCCTACAATGAGCAGTTCTTC.

The chain couples TRBV18 to TRBJ1-1; 7 positions agree with TRBD1. This CDR3 comprises 14 residues. In germline, CDR1 is KGHSH, CDR2 LQKENI. V shed 6 bases and J 0 bases; nucleotides not matched to a gene: 4. The CDR3 protein is CASSTGQLNTEAFF. The CDR3 DNA sequence: TGTGCCAGCTCCACGGGACAGCTGAACACTGAAGCTTTCTTT.

J is TRBJ1-2 and V is TRBV7-2, with 7 bases that match TRBD1. The V gene end was trimmed by 1 base and the J gene end by 5 bases; junction bases not matched to a gene: 4. This CDR3 has 14 amino acids. The germline V gene encodes CDR1 SGHTA and CDR2 FQGNSA. CDR3 sequence: CASSLDRGSYGYTF. The CDR3 nucleotides read TGTGCCAGCAGCTTAGACAGGGGCTCGTATGGCTACACCTTC.

This chain links TRBV28 with TRBJ2-7; 8 bases fit TRBD1. CDR1 and CDR2 (germline): MDHEN, SYDVKM. The CDR3 length is 15 residues. V lost 2 bases and J lost 2; bases outside the gene matches: 5. CDR3 loop: CASSLGFRGPYEQYF. CDR3 in DNA: TGTGCCAGCAGTTTAGGTTTCAGGGGGCCCTACGAGCAGTACTTC.

V is TRBV28 and J is TRBJ1-2; D not certain. Trimming left V 3 bases short and J 2 bases short, with 10 bases between. Germline CDR1 MDHEN, CDR2 SYDVKM. The CDR3 has 14 amino acids. The CDR3 loop is CASSFEPGNYGYTF. In DNA, the CDR3 is TGTGCCAGCAGTTTCGAGCCGGGCAACTATGGCTACACCTTC.

The genes are TRBV4-3 and TRBJ2-2; the D is unclear. The length of the CDR3 is 16 residues. V shed 1 base and J shed 0 bases, with 9 bases lying between them. Looked up from germline, CDR1 is LGHNA and CDR2 is YSLEER. CDR3 in amino acids: CASSQGAASNTGELFF. Written as DNA, the CDR3 is TGCGCCAGCAGCCAAGGAGCAGCTTCGAACACCGGGGAGCTGTTTTTT.

The chain has TRBV28 and TRBJ1-5, with D hard to call. The CDR3 is 14 residues long. Germline loops: CDR1 MDHEN, CDR2 SYDVKM. Trimming took off 6 bases at V and 5 bases at J, with 14 bases between the two ends. CDR3: CASSLTQAYQPQHF. CDR3 nucleotide sequence: TGTGCCAGCAGCCTGACCCAGGCCTATCAGCCCCAGCATTTT.

This chain joins TRBV10-3 and TRBJ1-4; 7 bases are shared with TRBD1. V dropped 6 bases and J dropped 4; count of bases not matched to a gene: 8. The germline V gene has CDR1 ENHRY and CDR2 SYGVKD. The CDR3 contains 15 residues. The CDR3 is CAISSSGGNNEKLFF. The CDR3 nucleotides are TGTGCCATCAGCTCTTCAGGGGGTAATAATGAAAAACTGTTTTTT.

V gene TRBV7-2 combines with J gene TRBJ2-1; 12 bases agree with TRBD2. In germline, CDR1 is SGHTA, CDR2 FQGNSA. The CDR3 has 14 amino acids. V lost 5 bases to trimming and J lost 15 bases; unmatched junction nucleotides: 11. The CDR3 region is CASSRTSGAGGWFF. The CDR3 DNA follows: TGTGCCAGCAGCAGGACTAGCGGGGCGGGCGGGTGGTTCTTC.

The V call is TRBV19, the J call TRBJ2-6; either TRBD1 or TRBD2 may fit D (6 bases each). Germline assignment: CDR1 LNHDA and CDR2 SQIVND (reference sequence). The CDR3 is 17 residues long. Trimming left V 8 bases short and J 0 bases short, with 17 bases between. CDR3 sequence reads: CASHPTGGRSGANVLTF. The CDR3 nucleotides read TGTGCCAGTCACCCTACCGGGGGCCGCTCTGGGGCCAACGTCCTGACTTTC.

The V call is TRBV7-9, the J call TRBJ2-2; D unresolved. This CDR3 has 13 residues. Trimming cost V 5 bases and J 2 bases, with 6 bases left between them. Germline V CDR1 and CDR2: SEHNR, FQNEAQ (reference sequence). The DNA of the CDR3 is TGTGCCAGCAGCGCCCAAAACACCGGGGAGCTGTTTTTT. Translating gives CASSAQNTGELFF. Combining the CDR3 with reference TRBV7-9 and TRBJ2-2 gives the whole variable domain DTGVSQNPRHKITKRGQNVTFRCDPISEHNRLYWYRQTLGQGPEFLTYFQNEAQLEKSRLLSDRFSAERPKGSFSTLEIQRTEQGDSAMYLCASSAQNTGELFFGEGSRLTVL.